The subject of this entry is one TCR beta chain. Its antigen is currently unknown. The repertoire was sequenced with immunoSEQ multiplex PCR; TCRdb's copy has only in-frame clones and lacks some. The sample has 120,000 or so clones, 81% seen once. Germline CDR1 reads MGHRA; CDR2 reads YSYEKL. The junction had 11 bases not matched to a gene; V was cut back by 5 bases and J by 4 bases. The CDR3 covers 16 residues. The sample originates from a study of T cell responses to AZD1222 COVID-19 vaccine. Across the whole study: Pooled together were second doses at about 4 or about 12 weeks. Study results and caveats: Donors skewed white British and female; clonal diversity was possibly underestimated. Spike-specific TCR breadth and depth were elevated following two AZD1222 doses. None of the repertoires were sampled until the peak T cell response had passed.

The chain links TRBV4-1 to TRBJ1-1; TRBD1 agrees at 9 bases. Material: peripheral blood, obtained on day 0 of AZD1222 vaccination. The sequence derives from an adult in good health. Written as DNA, the CDR3 is TGCGCCAGCAGCTCGTCGACCGGGACAGGGAGCACTGAAGCTTTCTTT. Protein: CASSSSTGTGSTEAFF.